The present T cell receptor (beta chain) was sequenced within a study of shared clonotypes between healthy human individuals. As for the study in general: Per-donor plates numbered three CD4 naive, three CD4 memory, two CD8 naive and one CD8 memory.

This clone was seen only a few times. Trimming removed 2 bases at V and 6 bases at J, with 14 bases between. There are 16 residues in the CDR3. Donors were healthy HIV-negative adults without recent acute infections or vaccinations. Investigators divided CD4+ cells into CD45RA+ naive and CD45RA-negative memory subsets. Libraries were prepared by immunoSEQ multiplex PCR; TCRdb keeps only in-frame clonotypes and omits some of them. Seen here are around 2.1 million clones, approximately 96% observed once, and the top ten hold around 0.13%. Sequences were obtained from naive CD4+ T cells sorted from blood. Subset indicated: CD45RA+ positively selected. The sequence was obtained from a man aged 18 to 29 in good health. The rearrangement links TRBV23-1 to TRBJ1-6, with a weak D call TRBD1 (5 bases). TRBV23-1 has ORF status, its function being uncertain. Here the CDR3 reads CASSQGGLLVNSPLHF. Written as DNA, the CDR3 is TGCGCCAGCAGTCAAGGGGGACTGCTCGTTAATTCACCCCTCCACTTT.